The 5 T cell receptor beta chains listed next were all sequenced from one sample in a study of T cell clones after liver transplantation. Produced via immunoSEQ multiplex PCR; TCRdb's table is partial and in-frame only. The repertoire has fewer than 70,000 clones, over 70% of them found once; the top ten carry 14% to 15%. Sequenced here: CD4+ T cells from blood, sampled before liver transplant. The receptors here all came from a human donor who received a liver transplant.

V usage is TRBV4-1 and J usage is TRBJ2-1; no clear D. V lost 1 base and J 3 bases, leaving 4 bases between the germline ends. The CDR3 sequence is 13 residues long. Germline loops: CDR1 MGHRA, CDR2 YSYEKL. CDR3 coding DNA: TGCGCCAGCAGCCAAGCCTACTACAATGAGCAGTTCTTC. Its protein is CASSQAYYNEQFF.

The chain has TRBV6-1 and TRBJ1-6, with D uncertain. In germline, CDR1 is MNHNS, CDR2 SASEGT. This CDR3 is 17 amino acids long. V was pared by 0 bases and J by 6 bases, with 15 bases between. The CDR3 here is CASSEARVRTRNSPLHF. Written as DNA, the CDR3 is TGTGCCAGCAGTGAAGCCAGAGTTCGGACTCGTAATTCACCCCTCCACTTT.

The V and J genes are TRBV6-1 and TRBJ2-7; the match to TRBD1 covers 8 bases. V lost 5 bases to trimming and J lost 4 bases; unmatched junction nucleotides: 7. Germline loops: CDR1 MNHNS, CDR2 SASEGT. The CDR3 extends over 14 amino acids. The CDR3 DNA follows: TGTGCCAGCAGTACAGGGACAGGACAATACGAGCAGTACTTC. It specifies CASSTGTGQYEQYF.

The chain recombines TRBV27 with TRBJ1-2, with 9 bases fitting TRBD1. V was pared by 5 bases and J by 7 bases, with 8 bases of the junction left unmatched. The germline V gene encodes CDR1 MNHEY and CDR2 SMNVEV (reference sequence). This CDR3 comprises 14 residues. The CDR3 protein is CASSSTGGLFGYTF. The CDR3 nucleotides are TGTGCCAGCAGTAGTACAGGGGGCTTATTTGGCTACACCTTC.

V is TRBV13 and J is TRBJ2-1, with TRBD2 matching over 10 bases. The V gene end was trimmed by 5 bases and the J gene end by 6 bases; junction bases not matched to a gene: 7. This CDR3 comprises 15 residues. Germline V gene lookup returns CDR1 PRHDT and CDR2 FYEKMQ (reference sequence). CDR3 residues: CASSDKRGGFNEQFF. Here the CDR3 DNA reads TGTGCCAGCAGCGACAAGCGGGGGGGCTTCAATGAGCAGTTCTTC.